The present T cell receptor beta chain was sequenced within a study of T cell repertoires in cytomegalovirus infection. Study overall: In public TCR beta signatures, there were indications of both CMV infection and matching HLA type. Study-level results: Pooled public TCR beta family frequency picked out CMV carriers with the relevant HLA.

Trimming stripped 0 bases from V and 2 bases from J, with 8 bases between. Per the germline V gene, CDR1 is ENHRY and CDR2 is SYGVKD. CDR3 length: 14 residues. TCRdb reprocessed the reads with MiXCR, giving one entry per CDR3 protein. This sample has about 770,000 distinct CDR3 sequences, with just under 30% found just once. Details on this clonotype: Antigen specificity is unknown.

The sample here was cultured CD8+ T cells from PBMCs, taken from culture after CMV antigen stimulation. The receptor's source is a human donor in good health (CMV status not recorded). Some clones in this sample may be carry-over from other donors' samples. The J gene is TRBJ2-7, the V gene TRBV10-3; no reliable D call. The CDR3 nucleotides read TGTGCCATCAGTGAGTCGGCGTACCCCTACGAGCAGTACTTC. It specifies CAISESAYPYEQYF.